A selection of T cell receptor beta chains follows, all from one sample in a study of T cell responses to AZD1222 COVID-19 vaccine. Clones were sequenced by immunoSEQ multiplex PCR, and TCRdb holds only the in-frame ones, with some missing. The table has 250,000 to 300,000 clones, about 94% seen once. The sample was peripheral blood, taken 28 days after the second AZD1222 dose. The receptor set was obtained from an adult who received the AZD1222 COVID-19 vaccine. Both conserved end residues are part of each CDR3. A D gene is named only where the DNA matches it firmly.

>TRBJ2-7|-|14|TRBV28
TGTGCCAGCAGGCTGACGGAAAGCTCCTACGAGCAGTACTTC
CASRLTESSYEQYF
>TRBJ1-2|-|13|TRBV25-1
TGTGCCAGCAGTGAATATGCAGGAGATGGCTACACCTTC
CASSEYAGDGYTF
>TRBJ2-7|-|13|TRBV11-1
TGTGCCAGCAGCTCGCGGATAAACTACGAGCAGTACTTC
CASSSRINYEQYF
>TRBJ2-3|-|11|TRBV28
TGTGCCAGCAAGTCGGCCGATACGCAGTATTTT
CASKSADTQYF
>TRBJ2-7|TRBD2|17|TRBV27
TGTGCCAGCAGTTCCCCCTCGGGGCTAGCGGGAGGCTACGAGCAGTACTTC
CASSSPSGLAGGYEQYF
>TRBJ2-1|-|16|TRBV3-1/TRBV3-2
TGTGCCAGCAGCCAGGGGAGAACCGGGATCGTGGATGAGCAGTTCTTC
CASSQGRTGIVDEQFF
>TRBJ1-5|-|13|TRBV12-5
TGTGCTAGTCCCCTCCGGAGCAATCAGCCCCAGCATTTT
CASPLRSNQPQHF
>TRBJ1-1|TRBD1|12|TRBV5-1
TGCGCCAGCAGCCTGGGACAGGGGGGTGCTTTCTTT
CASSLGQGGAFF
>TRBJ2-4|-|15|TRBV4-1
TGCGCCAGCGGTGAACAGTTTCAAGCCAAAAACATTCAGTACTTC
CASGEQFQAKNIQYF
>TRBJ1-1|-|15|TRBV7-9
TGTGCCAGCAGCTTAGGGTCTCCTCCGAACACTGAAGCTTTCTTT
CASSLGSPPNTEAFF
>TRBJ1-6|TRBD1|16|TRBV18
TGTGCCAGCTCCCGACAGGGGAGCTCCTATAATTCACCCCTCCACTTT
CASSRQGSSYNSPLHF